The 21 T cell receptor beta chains presented below share a single source sample, sequenced in a study of shared clonotypes between healthy human individuals. Profiling relied on immunoSEQ multiplex PCR, and the TCRdb table lists in-frame clones only, not all of them. The sample has 85,000 to 100,000 clones; 68% are singletons. Sequences were obtained from memory CD8+ T cells sorted from blood. The subset: CD45RO+ cells pooled with CCR7-negative TemRA cells. The receptors were sampled from a man aged 25 to 45 in good health.

V is TRBV9 and J is TRBJ2-1, with 10 bases that match TRBD2. Trimming removed 3 bases from V and 5 bases from J; junction bases left unmatched: 11. This CDR3 has 17 residues. Germline values: CDR1 SGDLS, CDR2 YYNGEE. CDR3 loop: CASSATAGTSANNEQFF. In DNA form, the CDR3 reads TGTGCCAGCAGCGCCACAGCCGGGACTAGCGCCAACAATGAGCAGTTCTTC.

The V and J genes are TRBV11-2 and TRBJ2-1; D may be TRBD2 (5 bases). The CDR3 sequence is 12 residues long. The V end was cut by 3 bases, the J end by 8 bases, with 8 bases between. Germline V gene lookup returns CDR1 SGHAT and CDR2 FQNNGV. Here the CDR3 reads CASSFEGDEQFF. In DNA, the CDR3 is TGTGCCAGCAGCTTCGAGGGCGATGAGCAGTTCTTC.

The rearrangement joins TRBV25-1 to TRBJ1-5; D is unresolved. V was cut by 5 bases and J by 4 bases, with 12 bases left in between. The CDR3 extends over 14 amino acids. Germline loops: CDR1 MGHDK, CDR2 SYGVNS. The DNA for the CDR3 is TGTGCCAGCAGTACCTCGGACGGAAATCAGCCCCAGCATTTT. As protein: CASSTSDGNQPQHF.

This chain joins TRBV4-1 and TRBJ1-5; no definite D call. The germline V gene encodes CDR1 MGHRA and CDR2 YSYEKL. The germline V and J ends were trimmed by 0 bases and 4 bases, with 7 bases remaining between them. The CDR3 has 14 residues. The CDR3 spells CASSQDGYNQPQHF. CDR3 DNA sequence: TGCGCCAGCAGCCAAGATGGTTATAATCAGCCCCAGCATTTT.

The chain combines TRBV6-5 with TRBJ1-4; D gene ambiguous. The germline V gene has CDR1 MNHEY and CDR2 SVGAGI. Trimming removed 5 bases at V and 10 bases at J, with 11 bases between. The CDR3 consists of 12 residues. The chain's CDR3 is CASSTRQGKLFF. The CDR3 bases are TGTGCCAGCAGTACCAGACAAGGAAAACTGTTTTTT.

This clone was seen repeatedly, ten times or more. Other DNA sequences within the sample encode an identical CDR3. The rearrangement joins TRBV6-4 to TRBJ2-1; 9 nucleotides line up with TRBD2. Germline CDR1 and CDR2: MRHNA and SNTAGT. V was clipped by 0 bases and J by 0 bases; unmatched bases: 0. This CDR3 contains 16 residues. The CDR3: CASSDSTSGSYNEQFF. The CDR3 DNA reads as TGTGCCAGCAGTGACTCGACTAGCGGCTCCTACAATGAGCAGTTCTTC.

J is TRBJ2-7 and V is TRBV21-1; the table's D call of TRBD2 was not tested on the DNA. TRBV21-1 is a pseudogene segment. CDR3 length equals 17 residues. The CDR3 DNA is TGTGCCAGCAGCAAAGCGCTAGGCAGGGAGGGACCCAACGAGCAGTACTTC. It yields the protein CASSKALGREGPNEQYF.

This clone was observed a few times. The chain uses TRBV9 and TRBJ2-1, with 11 bases lining up with TRBD1. Germline V lookup: CDR1 SGDLS, CDR2 YYNGEE. The J segment lost 5 bases and the V segment lost 2 bases, leaving 9 bases of the junction unmatched. The CDR3 contains 17 residues. The CDR3: CASSVPRRDRGDNEQFF. CDR3 in DNA: TGTGCCAGCAGCGTCCCCCGGAGGGACAGGGGGGACAATGAGCAGTTCTTC.

This clone was observed many times. This chain joins TRBV27 and TRBJ2-3; a weak D match, TRBD2 (5 bases). Germline lookup yields CDR1 MNHEY and CDR2 SMNVEV (reference sequence). V was cut by 1 base and J by 1 base, with 9 bases left in between. The CDR3 loop spans 15 amino acids. The CDR3 here is CASSLYRAGTDTQYF. The CDR3, as DNA: TGTGCCAGCAGTTTATACCGAGCGGGCACAGATACGCAGTATTTT.

This clone was detected only a few times. Here the CDR3 reads CASSHQDRSSTDTQYF. CDR3 nucleotides: TGTGCCAGCAGCCACCAGGACAGGAGTAGCACAGATACGCAGTATTTT. The rearrangement joins TRBV11-2 to TRBJ2-3, with TRBD1 matching over 7 bases. The germline gives CDR1 SGHAT, CDR2 FQNNGV. J was trimmed by 0 bases and V by 5 bases; bases with no gene match: 8. This CDR3 has 16 amino acids.

This clone was seen ten or more times. The gene calls are TRBV10-2 and TRBJ2-7; D ambiguous. CDR3 size: 13 residues. Germline V CDR1 and CDR2: WSHSY, SAAADI. Trimming took off 5 bases at V and 2 bases at J, with 10 bases between the two ends. CDR3 DNA sequence: TGCGCCAGCAGTTCCTCACACCCCTACGAGCAGTACTTC. It translates to CASSSSHPYEQYF.

The chain combines TRBV28 with TRBJ2-1; maybe TRBD2 (6 bases). Germline V gene data show CDR1 as MDHEN and CDR2 as SYDVKM. This CDR3 comprises 14 residues. V lost 7 bases and J 3 bases, leaving 13 bases between the germline ends. CDR3 bases: TGTGCCAGCACCCAGAGACTAGACTACAATGAGCAGTTCTTC. Translation gives CASTQRLDYNEQFF.

This clone was counted ten times or more. The chain joins TRBV9 to TRBJ2-1; D is uncertain. This CDR3 has 15 residues. Germline values: CDR1 SGDLS, CDR2 YYNGEE. V lost 0 bases, J lost 8 bases, and 15 bases lay in between. The CDR3 loop is CASSVGVGYADEQFF. The CDR3 bases are TGTGCCAGCAGCGTAGGGGTCGGGTACGCTGATGAGCAGTTCTTC.

The chain has TRBV15 and TRBJ1-1; D not certain. The CDR3 length is 13 residues. Trimming stripped 3 bases from V and 3 bases from J, with 8 bases between. Germline values: CDR1 LNHNV, CDR2 YYDKDF (reference sequence). CDR3 sequence (DNA): TGTGCCACCAGCAGGGCAGGCTACACTGAAGCTTTCTTT. Translating it yields CATSRAGYTEAFF.

This clone occurred a few times. V usage is TRBV28 and J usage is TRBJ2-1; D remains unclear. Germline values: CDR1 MDHEN, CDR2 SYDVKM. The CDR3 has 15 amino acids. The V and J ends lost 7 bases and 4 bases respectively, with 17 bases between them. CDR3 DNA sequence: TGTGCCAGCACCCTCAGAACCGAAGGATACAATGAGCAGTTCTTC. Its translation: CASTLRTEGYNEQFF.

The J gene is TRBJ1-2, the V gene TRBV29-1, with TRBD1 identical over 8 bases. CDR1 SQVTM and CDR2 ANQGSEA come from the germline V gene. The CDR3 loop spans 16 amino acids. The V and J ends lost 6 bases and 2 bases, in that order; junction bases with no gene match: 14. CDR3 amino acids: CSVQPTGTGLNYGYTF. The CDR3 DNA sequence: TGCAGCGTACAACCCACCGGGACAGGCCTAAACTATGGCTACACCTTC. Drawing the rest from reference TRBV29-1 and TRBJ1-2, the complete variable domain is SAVISQKPSRDICQRGTSLTIQCQVDSQVTMMFWYRQQPGQSLTLIATANQGSEATYESGFVIDKFPISRPNLTFSTLTVSNMSPEDSSIYLCSVQPTGTGLNYGYTFGSGTRLTVV.

This clone was seen more than once but under ten times. This rearrangement joins TRBV11-3 to TRBJ2-1; 13 bases line up with TRBD2. With V trimmed by 5 bases and J by 7 bases, 5 bases remained unmatched. Germline values: CDR1 SGHNT, CDR2 YENEEA. The CDR3 is made up of 15 amino acids. Written as DNA, the CDR3 is TGTGCCAGCAGCCGGACTAGCGGGAGCGGGAATGAGCAGTTCTTC. Translation: CASSRTSGSGNEQFF.

The rearrangement joins TRBV6-5 to TRBJ2-1; D remains ambiguous. From germline, CDR1 is MNHEY and CDR2 SVGAGI. CDR3 length equals 11 residues. The ends were cut back, 6 bases at V and 7 bases at J, with 7 bases in the middle. In DNA, the CDR3 is TGTGCCAGCAGCACCGGGAATGAGCAGTTCTTC. This translates into CASSTGNEQFF.

V and J are TRBV5-1 and TRBJ2-2; no clear D gene. The V and J ends lost 3 bases and 1 base respectively, with 7 bases between them. The CDR3 contains 14 residues. Germline-derived CDR1 and CDR2 are SGHRS and YFSETQ. The CDR3 DNA reads TGCGCCAGCAGCTGGAGTAGGAACACCGGGGAGCTGTTTTTT. Amino acid sequence: CASSWSRNTGELFF.

This clone showed up just a few times. The chain employs TRBV6-4 and TRBJ2-2; no reliable D call. Deletions cut 0 bases from V and 8 bases from J, with 7 bases between. CDR3 length: 13 amino acids. Germline loops: CDR1 MRHNA, CDR2 SNTAGT. This chain's CDR3 is CASSDSSAGELFF. The DNA for the CDR3 is TGTGCCAGCAGTGACTCGTCGGCGGGGGAGCTGTTTTTT.

V and J are TRBV2 and TRBJ2-5; 8 nucleotides align to TRBD2. With 1 base clipped from V and 3 bases from J, the junction kept 7 bases outside the gene matches. The CDR3 spans 16 residues. Germline V gene sequence: CDR1 SNHLY, CDR2 FYNNEI. In DNA, the CDR3 is TGTGCCAGCAGTGAAGGGACCGGGAGGGTTGAAGAGACCCAGTACTTC. This translates into CASSEGTGRVEETQYF.